This T cell receptor beta chain was sequenced in a study of blood T cell repertoires in COVID-19. The germline gives CDR1 ENHRY, CDR2 SYGVKD. The CDR3 is 14 residues long. Between the trimmed V and J ends, which lost 7 bases and 2 bases, there was a span of 13 bases. As handled by the study authors: Amplification from reference gene primers served as the basis for estimated nucleated cell counts. The assay was immunoSEQ multiplex PCR, and TCRdb's table has in-frame clones only and misses some. V and J calls and clone size are given by that table; D and trimming were obtained from the DNA. The table lists fewer than 150,000 clones, 78% of them singletons, with roughly 2% in the top ten.

The sequence was obtained from a man in his 70s with acute or convalescent COVID-19. The chain recombines TRBV10-3 with TRBJ2-3, with D maybe TRBD2 (6 bases). Sequencing input: peripheral blood. CDR3 in amino acids: CAITAGYPTDTQYF. For the CDR3, the DNA is TGTGCCATCACGGCGGGGTACCCCACAGATACGCAGTATTTT.